This TCR beta chain emerged from a study of CXCR3-negative and CXCR3-positive naive CD8 T cells. Definition of naive CD8+ T cells rested on a CD45RO-CCR7+CD27+CD95- profile. Study results and limitations: Both naive subsets carried similar amounts of surface CD5, so TCR strength was inferred from TRB CDR3 properties. Hydrophobicity was higher for TRB CDR3s found in CXCR3-positive naive cells than in CXCR3-negative naive cells. Both naive subsets had comparably high diversity; memory CD8+ cells much lower. TRBV-TRBJ usage was alike in naive CXCR3-negative and CXCR3-positive cells but differed in memory cells.

Germline V gives CDR1 SEHNR, CDR2 FQNEAQ (reference sequence). The CDR3 runs to 14 residues. In regard to this clonotype: Its cognate antigen is unknown.

cDNA libraries for TRB were generated by 5' RACE incorporating UMI labels. TCRdb reprocessed the 5' RACE reads and stores each CDR3 protein as one record, lacking DNA. This sample contains about 120,000 distinct CDR3 sequences. The gene calls are TRBV7-9 and TRBJ2-5; there is no DNA to check the TCRdb D call of TRBD1. Sequencing was carried out using naive CXCR3+ CD8+ T cells from blood. Indicated subset: CD45RO-CCR7+CD27+CD95- naive CD8+ T cells expressing CXCR3 (TNR3+). This clonotype was obtained from a human donor in good health. Some clones in this sample may be carry-over from other donors' samples. The CDR3: CASSFPGHGETQYF.